This T cell receptor beta chain was found in a study of OX40 agonist ivuxolimab in advanced cancers. Turning to the study itself: Given to patients was ivuxolimab, an agonistic anti-OX40 (CD134) antibody. Administration of intravenous ivuxolimab to patients occurred every 2 weeks at 0.01 to 10 mg/kg.

Study findings and constraints: At 0.1 to 3.0 mg/kg, clonal expansion of CD4+ and CD8+ blood T cells had occurred by week 6.

As concerns this clone: What it binds is unknown.

CDR1 and CDR2 from the germline V gene are KGHSH and LQKENI. Trimming took off 3 bases at V and 0 bases at J, with 14 bases between the two ends. The CDR3 runs 16 residues. TCRdb keeps only in-frame clones here, not all; method: immunoSEQ multiplex PCR. The data hold almost 70,000 clones, with roughly 85% observed a single time. The investigators sampled blood at baseline, at cycle 4 day 1, and at cycle 7 day 1. The J gene is TRBJ1-1, the V gene TRBV18, with D unresolved. The receptor was isolated from an adult with an advanced solid tumor such as melanoma, head and neck, liver or kidney cancer. Source: CD4+ or CD8+ T cells sorted from blood, taken in a trial of the OX40 agonist ivuxolimab. CDR3 protein: CASSPPGERMNTEAFF. Here the CDR3 DNA reads TGTGCCAGCTCACCGCCTGGGGAAAGGATGAACACTGAAGCTTTCTTT.